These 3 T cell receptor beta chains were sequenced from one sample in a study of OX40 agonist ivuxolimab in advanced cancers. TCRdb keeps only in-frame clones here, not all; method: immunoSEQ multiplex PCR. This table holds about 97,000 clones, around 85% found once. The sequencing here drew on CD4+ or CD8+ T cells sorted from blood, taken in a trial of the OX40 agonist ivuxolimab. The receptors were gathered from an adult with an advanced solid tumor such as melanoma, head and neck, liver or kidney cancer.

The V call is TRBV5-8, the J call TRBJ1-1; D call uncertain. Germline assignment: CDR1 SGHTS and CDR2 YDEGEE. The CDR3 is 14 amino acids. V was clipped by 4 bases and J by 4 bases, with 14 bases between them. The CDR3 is CASSGPPGITEAFF. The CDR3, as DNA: TGTGCCAGCAGCGGGCCACCGGGGATCACTGAAGCTTTCTTT. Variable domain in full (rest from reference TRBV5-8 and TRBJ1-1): EAGVTQSPTHLIKTRGQQATLRCSPISGHTSVYWYQQALGLGLQFLLWYDEGEERNRGNFPPRFSGRQFPNYSSELNVNALELEDSALYLCASSGPPGITEAFFGQGTRLTVV.

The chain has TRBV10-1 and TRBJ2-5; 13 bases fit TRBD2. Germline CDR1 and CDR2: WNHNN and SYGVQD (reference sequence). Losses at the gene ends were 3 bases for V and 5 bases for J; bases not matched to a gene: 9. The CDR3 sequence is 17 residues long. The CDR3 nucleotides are TGCGCCAGCAGTGATGGGGGGACTAGCGGGGTAATGGAGACCCAGTACTTC. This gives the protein CASSDGGTSGVMETQYF.

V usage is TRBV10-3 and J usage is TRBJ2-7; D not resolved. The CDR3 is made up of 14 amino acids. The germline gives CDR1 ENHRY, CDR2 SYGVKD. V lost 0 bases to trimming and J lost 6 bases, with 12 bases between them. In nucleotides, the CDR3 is TGTGCCATCAGTGAGTCGTGGAAGGGTTCCGAGCAGTACTTC. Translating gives CAISESWKGSEQYF.